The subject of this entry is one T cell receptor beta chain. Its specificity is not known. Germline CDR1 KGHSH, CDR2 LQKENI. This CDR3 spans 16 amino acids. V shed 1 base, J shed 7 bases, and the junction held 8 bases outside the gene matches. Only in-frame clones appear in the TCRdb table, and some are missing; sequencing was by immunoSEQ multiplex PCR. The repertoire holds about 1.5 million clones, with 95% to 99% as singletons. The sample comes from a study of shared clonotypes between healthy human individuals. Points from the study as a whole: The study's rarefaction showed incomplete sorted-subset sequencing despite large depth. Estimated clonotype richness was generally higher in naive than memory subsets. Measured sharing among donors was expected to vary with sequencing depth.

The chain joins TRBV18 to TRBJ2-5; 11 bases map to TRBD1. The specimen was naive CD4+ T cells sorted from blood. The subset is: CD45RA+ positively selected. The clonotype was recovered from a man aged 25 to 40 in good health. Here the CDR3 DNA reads TGTGCCAGCTCACCACTAGGACAGGGGGCTACAGGGACCCAGTACTTC. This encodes CASSPLGQGATGTQYF.